The rows below give T cell receptor beta chains drawn from one sample of a study of T cell repertoires in cytomegalovirus infection. Their antigens remain unidentified. TCRdb re-called the reads with MiXCR, one entry per CDR3 protein. The sample contains around 750,000 distinct CDR3 sequences, roughly 33% of which appear only once. The source material was cultured CD8+ T cells from PBMCs, sampled from culture after CMV antigen stimulation. These receptors originate from a human donor in good health (CMV status not recorded). Some clones in this sample may be carry-over from other donors' samples. The CDR3 runs from the conserved cysteine through the conserved F or W. The D gene is left open where the match is weak. Some rows have no size entry. The others give once, few or many, or a class for an expanded clone.

TRBV19,NA,TRBJ1-6,NA,CASSTRTAKASPLHF,TGTGCCAGTAGTACGCGGACGGCTAAGGCTTCACCCCTCCACTTT
TRBV11-3,NA,TRBJ2-1,NA,CASSLGQLDSYNEQFF,TGTGCCAGCAGCCTCGGACAGCTCGACTCATACAATGAGCAGTTCTTC
TRBV19,few,TRBJ1-2,NA,CASSFGPRYGYTF,TGTGCCAGTAGTTTCGGACCTCGCTATGGCTACACCTTC
TRBV6-8,few,TRBJ1-1,NA,CASSPTRTAKNTEAFF,TGTGCCAGCAGTCCAACTCGGACGGCAAAGAACACTGAAGCTTTCTTT
TRBV7-9,NA,TRBJ2-1,NA,CASSQGAAYNEQFF,TGTGCCAGCAGCCAAGGAGCGGCCTACAATGAGCAGTTCTTC
TRBV20-1,NA,TRBJ2-7,NA,CSARQSYEQYF,TGCAGTGCTAGACAGAGCTACGAGCAGTACTTC
TRBV11-1,few,TRBJ2-3,NA,CASSLPTVMETDTQYF,TGTGCCAGCAGCCTCCCGACAGTCATGGAAACAGATACGCAGTATTTT
TRBV7-8,NA,TRBJ2-5,NA,CASSGGLSNQETQYF,TGTGCCAGCAGCGGGGGACTGTCGAACCAAGAGACCCAGTACTTC
TRBV29-1,NA,TRBJ1-1,TRBD1,CSVETGDYTEAFF,TGCAGCGTAGAGACAGGGGACTACACTGAAGCTTTCTTT
TRBV7-6,NA,TRBJ2-4,NA,CASSPRGGENIQYF,TGTGCCAGCAGCCCCCGTGGCGGGGAAAACATTCAGTACTTC
TRBV7-9,NA,TRBJ1-4,NA,CASSLPALNEKLFF,TGTGCCAGCAGCCTTCCGGCCTTGAATGAAAAACTGTTTTTT
TRBV7-8,many,TRBJ2-2,TRBD2,CASSLLPSGGDTGELFF,TGTGCCAGCAGCTTATTACCTAGCGGGGGTGACACCGGGGAGCTGTTTTTT
TRBV12-5,few,TRBJ2-2,TRBD1,CASGTGQGETGELFF,TGTGCTAGTGGCACTGGACAGGGAGAGACCGGGGAGCTGTTTTTT
TRBV12-3/TRBV12-4,NA,TRBJ1-2,NA,CASTWGGAASGYTF,TGTGCCAGCACCTGGGGGGGGGCCGCCTCCGGCTACACCTTC
TRBV20-1,NA,TRBJ2-3,TRBD2,CSALLAGGRYTDTQYF,TGCAGTGCCCTTCTAGCGGGGGGGCGTTACACAGATACGCAGTATTTT
TRBV11-1,many,TRBJ2-2,TRBD2,CASSPSRVAGNTGELFF,TGTGCCAGCAGCCCCTCCCGGGTAGCGGGGAACACCGGGGAGCTGTTTTTT
TRBV13,few,TRBJ2-7,TRBD1,CASSAGQGFHEQYF,TGTGCCAGCAGCGCGGGACAGGGCTTCCACGAGCAGTACTTC
TRBV7-8,many,TRBJ2-3,TRBD2,CASSLWVGGGEGYTQYF,TGTGCCAGCAGCTTATGGGTTGGGGGGGGGGAAGGTTATACGCAGTATTTT
TRBV19,NA,TRBJ2-3,TRBD2,CASAGGPIDTQYF,TGTGCCAGCGCGGGGGGGCCGATAGATACGCAGTATTTT
TRBV5-8,few,TRBJ2-1,NA,CATQGTGEFF,TGTGCCACCCAGGGGACCGGGGAGTTCTTC
TRBV7-6,NA,TRBJ1-5,NA,CASSVEVQGSPPDQPQHF,TGTGCCAGCAGCGTAGAAGTCCAGGGCAGCCCCCCCGATCAGCCCCAGCATTTT
TRBV14,few,TRBJ2-3,TRBD1,CASSQRTGPHTQYF,TGTGCCAGCAGCCAGAGGACAGGACCTCATACGCAGTATTTT
TRBV27,few,TRBJ1-2,TRBD1,CASSLTGRAGYTF,TGTGCCAGCAGTTTGACAGGGAGAGCTGGCTACACCTTC
TRBV7-2,many,TRBJ1-1,TRBD1,CASSATRTGRNTEAFF,TGTGCCAGCAGCGCCACTCGGACAGGGCGGAACACTGAAGCTTTCTTT
TRBV7-8,many,TRBJ2-1,TRBD2,CASSSEQRGVIYNEQFF,TGTGCCAGCAGCTCCGAACAGCGGGGGGTGATTTACAATGAGCAGTTCTTC
TRBV7-6,few,TRBJ1-1,NA,CASSFGQLIVTEAFF,TGTGCCAGCAGCTTCGGACAGTTGATAGTTACTGAAGCTTTCTTT
TRBV19,few,TRBJ2-1,TRBD2,CASSASGGRLNEQFF,TGTGCCAGTAGTGCGAGCGGGGGCCGACTCAATGAGCAGTTCTTC
TRBV6-5,NA,TRBJ2-7,NA,CASASGAYEQYF,TGTGCCAGCGCCTCAGGGGCCTACGAGCAGTACTTC
TRBV10-3,NA,TRBJ1-5,TRBD1,CAISATWTGTDSNQPQHF,TGTGCCATCAGTGCCACTTGGACAGGGACGGATAGCAATCAGCCCCAGCATTTT
TRBV6-5,NA,TRBJ2-5,NA,CASSEGSEETQYF,TGTGCCAGCAGTGAGGGAAGCGAAGAGACCCAGTACTTC
TRBV12-3/TRBV12-4,NA,TRBJ1-3,NA,CASSLAKTGGNTIYF,TGTGCCAGCAGTTTAGCGAAAACAGGCGGAAACACCATATATTTT
TRBV6-2/TRBV6-3,few,TRBJ2-1,TRBD1,CASTRDRVRNNEQFF,TGTGCCAGCACTCGGGACAGGGTTAGGAACAATGAGCAGTTCTTC
TRBV2,few,TRBJ1-2,NA,CATFPLRDYGYTF,TGTGCCACCTTCCCACTACGAGACTATGGCTACACCTTC
TRBV12-3/TRBV12-4,NA,TRBJ1-2,TRBD1,CATKLRQGHGYTF,TGTGCCACCAAGCTCCGACAGGGTCATGGCTACACCTTC
TRBV29-1,few,TRBJ2-6,TRBD1,CSVEIWDRGRGANVLTF,TGCAGCGTTGAAATATGGGACAGGGGGCGTGGGGCCAACGTCCTGACTTTC
TRBV27,few,TRBJ2-1,TRBD2,CASMGRGGSYNEQFF,TGTGCCAGCATGGGGCGGGGGGGGTCCTACAATGAGCAGTTCTTC
TRBV5-4,NA,TRBJ2-7,NA,CASSYRTGRSSYEQYF,TGTGCCAGCAGCTACCGCACAGGACGCAGCTCCTACGAGCAGTACTTC
TRBV15,NA,TRBJ2-1,NA,CATSRIPVAGLEQFF,TGTGCCACCAGCAGGATCCCGGTCGCCGGACTTGAGCAGTTCTTC
TRBV12-3/TRBV12-4,few,TRBJ1-5,TRBD1,CASSLGQTGNQPQHF,TGTGCCAGCAGTCTGGGACAGACGGGCAATCAGCCCCAGCATTTT
TRBV27,few,TRBJ2-7,NA,CASSLSASNYEQYF,TGTGCCAGCAGTTTATCGGCTAGCAACTACGAGCAGTACTTC
TRBV2,NA,TRBJ1-2,NA,CASRKDYGYTF,TGTGCCAGCAGGAAAGACTATGGCTACACCTTC
TRBV7-6,few,TRBJ2-1,NA,CASSNTGFSYNEQFF,TGTGCCAGCAGCAACACAGGGTTCTCCTACAATGAGCAGTTCTTC
TRBV12-3/TRBV12-4,many,TRBJ2-1,NA,CASRGGEQFF,TGTGCCAGCAGGGGCGGTGAGCAGTTCTTC
TRBV7-9,NA,TRBJ2-1,TRBD2,CASSLGVGRGNEQFF,TGTGCCAGCAGCTTAGGGGTGGGGAGGGGAAATGAGCAGTTCTTC
TRBV29-1,NA,TRBJ2-1,NA,CSVEYNYNEQFF,TGCAGCGTTGAGTACAACTACAATGAGCAGTTCTTC
TRBV19,NA,TRBJ2-7,TRBD2,CASSIDPPGLARNEQYF,TGTGCCAGTAGTATAGATCCACCGGGACTAGCAAGGAACGAGCAGTACTTC
TRBV7-2,NA,TRBJ1-6,NA,CASSLGFSYKSPLHF,TGTGCCAGCAGCTTAGGGTTCTCCTATAAATCACCCCTCCACTTT
TRBV6-8,NA,TRBJ2-3,NA,CASSYFWGARADTQYF,TGTGCCAGCAGTTACTTCTGGGGGGCGCGGGCAGATACGCAGTATTTT
TRBV7-2,few,TRBJ2-3,TRBD2,CASLGLAGALGTQYF,TGTGCCAGCTTGGGACTAGCGGGGGCCCTTGGTACGCAGTATTTT
TRBV6-2/TRBV6-3,NA,TRBJ1-2,NA,CASSRGSNLFGYTF,TGTGCCAGCAGTCGGGGCTCTAACCTTTTTGGCTACACCTTC
TRBV6-2/TRBV6-3,many,TRBJ2-1,NA,CASSYPRNEQFF,TGTGCCAGCAGTTACCCCCGTAATGAGCAGTTCTTC
TRBV11-2,few,TRBJ1-1,NA,CASSLGANLNTEAFF,TGTGCCAGCAGCTTAGGTGCGAACTTGAACACTGAAGCTTTCTTT
TRBV7-4,NA,TRBJ1-2,NA,CASSLGDRNTF,TGTGCCAGCAGCTTAGGGGATCGAAATACCTTC
TRBV20-1,NA,TRBJ1-5,NA,CSAGTDRLLRNQPQHF,TGCAGTGCTGGGACCGATCGTTTACTCCGGAATCAGCCCCAGCATTTT
TRBV7-8,many,TRBJ2-1,TRBD1,CASSLPLGQFGYNEQFF,TGTGCCAGCAGCTTGCCCTTGGGACAGTTCGGCTACAATGAGCAGTTCTTC
TRBV6-1,NA,TRBJ2-1,NA,CASSDHAGTSSYNEQFF,TGTGCCAGCAGTGACCATGCCGGGACTTCCTCCTACAATGAGCAGTTCTTC
TRBV19,NA,TRBJ2-2,NA,CASSTYLNTGELFF,TGTGCCAGTAGTACCTATCTGAACACCGGGGAGCTGTTTTTT
TRBV5-4,many,TRBJ2-2,NA,CAGTQGTNTGELFF,TGTGCCGGGACACAGGGTACCAACACCGGGGAGCTGTTTTTT
TRBV11-2,NA,TRBJ2-2,NA,CASNPFGGPGTGELFF,TGTGCCAGCAACCCTTTCGGCGGGCCCGGGACCGGGGAGCTGTTTTTT